This T cell receptor (beta chain) was captured by sequencing in a study of T cell responses to AZD1222 COVID-19 vaccine. Regarding the study as a whole: An increase in Spike-specific TCR breadth and depth was observed after two AZD1222 doses.

The CDR3 length is 13 residues. Trimming took 5 bases from V and 8 from J, leaving 13 bases between them. Per the germline V gene, CDR1 is LNHDA and CDR2 is SQIVND (reference sequence). Sequencing was performed with immunoSEQ multiplex PCR; in TCRdb, only in-frame clones are kept and a portion is missing. The table has over 95,000 clones, about 87% seen once. A remark on this clone: Its target is not known.

This clonotype was obtained from an adult in good health. The sequences come from peripheral blood, collected on day 0 of AZD1222 vaccination. The chain employs TRBV19 and TRBJ2-1; D is possibly TRBD1 or TRBD2 (5 bases each). The CDR3 DNA sequence: TGTGCCAGTAGTGTGGGACCGTGGGATGAGCAGTTCTTC. Residues: CASSVGPWDEQFF.